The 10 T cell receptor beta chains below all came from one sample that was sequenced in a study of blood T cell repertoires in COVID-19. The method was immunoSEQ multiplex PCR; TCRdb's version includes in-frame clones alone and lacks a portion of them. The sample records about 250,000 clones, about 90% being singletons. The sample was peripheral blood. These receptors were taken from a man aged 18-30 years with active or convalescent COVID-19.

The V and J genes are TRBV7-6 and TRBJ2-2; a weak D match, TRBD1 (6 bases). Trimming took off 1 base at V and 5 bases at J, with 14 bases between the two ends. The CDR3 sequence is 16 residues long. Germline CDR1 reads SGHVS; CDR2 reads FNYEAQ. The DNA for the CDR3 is TGTGCCAGCAGCTTAGTCCCTGTAGGGGGTACCGGGGAGCTGTTTTTT. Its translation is CASSLVPVGGTGELFF.

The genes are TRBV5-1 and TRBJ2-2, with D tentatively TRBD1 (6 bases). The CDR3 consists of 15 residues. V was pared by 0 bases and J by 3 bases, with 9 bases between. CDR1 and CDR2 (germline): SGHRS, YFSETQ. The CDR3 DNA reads TGCGCCAGCAGCTTGGAGACAGGATACACCGGGGAGCTGTTTTTT. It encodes CASSLETGYTGELFF.

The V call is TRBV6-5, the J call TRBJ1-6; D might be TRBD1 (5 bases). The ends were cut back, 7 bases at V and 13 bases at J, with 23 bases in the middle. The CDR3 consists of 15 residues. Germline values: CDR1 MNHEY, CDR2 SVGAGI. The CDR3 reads CASKEGAGGFAPLHF. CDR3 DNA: TGTGCCAGCAAGGAAGGAGCGGGGGGGTTTGCCCCCCTCCACTTT.

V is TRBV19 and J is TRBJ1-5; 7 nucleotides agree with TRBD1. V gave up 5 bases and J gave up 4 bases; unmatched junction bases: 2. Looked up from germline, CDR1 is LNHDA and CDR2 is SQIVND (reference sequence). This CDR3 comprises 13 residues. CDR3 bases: TGTGCCAGTAGTCAACAGGGGAATCAGCCCCAGCATTTT. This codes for CASSQQGNQPQHF. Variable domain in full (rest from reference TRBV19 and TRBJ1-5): DGGITQSPKYLFRKEGQNVTLSCEQNLNHDAMYWYRQDPGQGLRLIYYSQIVNDFQKGDIAEGYSVSREKKESFPLTVTSAQKNPTAFYLCASSQQGNQPQHFGDGTRLSIL.

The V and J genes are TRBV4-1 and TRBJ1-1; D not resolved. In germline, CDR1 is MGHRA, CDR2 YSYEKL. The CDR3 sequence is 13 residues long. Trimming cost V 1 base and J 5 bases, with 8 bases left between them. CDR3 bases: TGCGCCAGCAGCCAAGTCGGAGGGACTGAAGCTTTCTTT. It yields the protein CASSQVGGTEAFF.

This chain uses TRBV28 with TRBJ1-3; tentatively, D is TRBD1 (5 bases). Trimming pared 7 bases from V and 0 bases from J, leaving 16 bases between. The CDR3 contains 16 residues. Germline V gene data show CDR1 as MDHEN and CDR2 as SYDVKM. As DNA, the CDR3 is TGTGCCAGCAAAGGAAGGGCAGGGCTCTCTGGAAACACCATATATTTT. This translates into CASKGRAGLSGNTIYF.

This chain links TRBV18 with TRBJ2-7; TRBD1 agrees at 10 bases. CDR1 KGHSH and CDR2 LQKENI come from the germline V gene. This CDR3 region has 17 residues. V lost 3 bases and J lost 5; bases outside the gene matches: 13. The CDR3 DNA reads TGTGCCAGCTCACCCCGATTTCCGGGACAGGGGAACGACGAGCAGTACTTC. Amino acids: CASSPRFPGQGNDEQYF.

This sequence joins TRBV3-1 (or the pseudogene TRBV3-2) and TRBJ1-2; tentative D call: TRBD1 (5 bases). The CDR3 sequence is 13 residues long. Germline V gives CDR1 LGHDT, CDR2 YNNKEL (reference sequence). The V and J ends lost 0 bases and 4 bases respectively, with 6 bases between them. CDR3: CASSQDGGYGYTF. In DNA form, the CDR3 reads TGTGCCAGCAGCCAAGACGGGGGCTATGGCTACACCTTC.

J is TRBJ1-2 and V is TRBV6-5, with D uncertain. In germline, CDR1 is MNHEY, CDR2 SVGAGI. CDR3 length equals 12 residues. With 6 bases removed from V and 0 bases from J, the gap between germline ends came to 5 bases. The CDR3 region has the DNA TGTGCCAGCAGCGCTACTAACTATGGCTACACCTTC. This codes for CASSATNYGYTF.

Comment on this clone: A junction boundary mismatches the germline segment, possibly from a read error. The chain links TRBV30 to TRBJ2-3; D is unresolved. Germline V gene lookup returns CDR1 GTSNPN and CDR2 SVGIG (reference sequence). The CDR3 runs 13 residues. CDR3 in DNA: TGTGCCTGGAGTGGAAGTAGCAGAGATACGCAGTATTTT. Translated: CAWSGSSRDTQYF.